Sequencing of this T cell receptor beta chain was carried out in a study of shared clonotypes between healthy human individuals. The assay was run at deep level. Some clones are missing from TCRdb's copy, which holds only in-frame ones; the method was immunoSEQ multiplex PCR. The table records under 1,900,000 clones, about 98.5% of them present only once. The CDR3 is 15 residues long. Germline lookup yields CDR1 MGHRA and CDR2 YSYEKL. V shed 2 bases and J shed 4 bases, with 14 bases lying between them. Sequenced input: naive CD4+ T cells sorted from blood. Subset denoted: CD45RA+ positively selected. This sequence joins TRBV4-1 and TRBJ1-2; no firm D call. This clonotype was sampled from a man aged 25 to 40 in good health. CDR3 protein: CASSQSPSWIYGYTF. CDR3 DNA sequence: TGCGCCAGCAGCCAAAGCCCTAGCTGGATCTATGGCTACACCTTC.